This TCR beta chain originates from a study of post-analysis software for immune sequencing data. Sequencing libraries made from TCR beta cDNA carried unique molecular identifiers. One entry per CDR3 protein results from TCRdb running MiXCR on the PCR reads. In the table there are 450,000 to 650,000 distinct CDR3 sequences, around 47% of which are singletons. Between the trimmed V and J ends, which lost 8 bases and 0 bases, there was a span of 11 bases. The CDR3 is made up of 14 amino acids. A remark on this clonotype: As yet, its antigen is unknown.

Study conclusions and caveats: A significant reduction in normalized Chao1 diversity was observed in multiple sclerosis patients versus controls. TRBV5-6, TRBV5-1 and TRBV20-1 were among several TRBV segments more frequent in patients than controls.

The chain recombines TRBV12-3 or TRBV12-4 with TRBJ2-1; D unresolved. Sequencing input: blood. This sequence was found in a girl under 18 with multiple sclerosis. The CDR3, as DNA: TGTGCCAGCTGGTCGGATTTCTCCTACAATGAGCAGTTCTTC. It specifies CASWSDFSYNEQFF.